This T cell receptor (beta chain) originates from a study of blood T cell repertoires in COVID-19. Recruits, aged roughly 18 to 89 years, lived in 24 US areas. All recovered Cohort 3 donors got two negative PCRs, got clearance, or saw symptom resolution. The V end lost 5 bases, the J end lost 2 bases, and 9 bases lay between the germline ends. The CDR3 length is 13 residues. Looked up from germline, CDR1 is KGHSH and CDR2 is LQKENI. Per the study methods: Using reference gene primer amplification, nucleated cell counts were estimated. The data were produced by immunoSEQ multiplex PCR, yet TCRdb's version contains in-frame clones alone and is incomplete. V and J calls and clone size come straight from that table; D and trimming were deduced from the DNA. This table has roughly 300,000 clones, 70% to 90% appearing once.

The specimen sequenced was PBMCs or T cells enriched from blood (not recorded which). This receptor was identified in a woman in her twenties or thirties who had recovered from COVID-19. The chain carries TRBV18 and TRBJ2-5; possibly TRBD1 for D (6 bases). The CDR3 DNA sequence: TGTGCCAGCTCAGCGACAGGACAAGAGACCCAGTACTTC. Its translation: CASSATGQETQYF.